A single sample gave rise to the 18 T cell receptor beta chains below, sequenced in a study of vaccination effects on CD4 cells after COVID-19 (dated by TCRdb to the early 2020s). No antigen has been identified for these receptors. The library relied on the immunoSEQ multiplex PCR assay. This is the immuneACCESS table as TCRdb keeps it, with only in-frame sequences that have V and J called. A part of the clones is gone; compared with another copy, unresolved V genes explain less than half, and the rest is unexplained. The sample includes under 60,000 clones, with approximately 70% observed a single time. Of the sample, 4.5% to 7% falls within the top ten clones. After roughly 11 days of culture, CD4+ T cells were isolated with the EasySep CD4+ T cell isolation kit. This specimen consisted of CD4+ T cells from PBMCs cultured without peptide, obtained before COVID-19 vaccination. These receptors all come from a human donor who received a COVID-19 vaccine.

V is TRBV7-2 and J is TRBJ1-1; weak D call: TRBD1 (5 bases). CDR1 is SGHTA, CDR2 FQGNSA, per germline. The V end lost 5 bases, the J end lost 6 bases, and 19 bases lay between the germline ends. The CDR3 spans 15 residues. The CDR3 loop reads CASSHRRSGRAEAFF. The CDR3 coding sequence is TGTGCCAGCAGCCACAGACGGTCGGGGCGCGCTGAAGCTTTCTTT. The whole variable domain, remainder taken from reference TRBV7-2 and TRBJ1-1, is GAGVSQSPSNKVTEKGKDVELRCDPISGHTALYWYRQSLGQGLEFLIYFQGNSAPDKSGLPSDRFSAERTGGSVSTLTIQRTQQEDSAVYLCASSHRRSGRAEAFFGQGTRLTVV.

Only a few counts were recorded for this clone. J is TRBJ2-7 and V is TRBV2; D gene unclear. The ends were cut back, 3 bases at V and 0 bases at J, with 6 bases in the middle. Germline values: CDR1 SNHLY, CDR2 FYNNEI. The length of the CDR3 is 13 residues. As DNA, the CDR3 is TGTGCCAGCAGTGATGTGGGCTCCTACGAGCAGTACTTC. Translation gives CASSDVGSYEQYF.

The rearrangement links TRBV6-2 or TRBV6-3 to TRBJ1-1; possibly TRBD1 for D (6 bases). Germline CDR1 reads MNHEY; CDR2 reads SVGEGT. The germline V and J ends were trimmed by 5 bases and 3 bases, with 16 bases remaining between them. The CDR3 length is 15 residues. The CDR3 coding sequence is TGTGCCAGCAGTCCCGGGCGGGGGCGGTACACTGAAGCTTTCTTT. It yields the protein CASSPGRGRYTEAFF.

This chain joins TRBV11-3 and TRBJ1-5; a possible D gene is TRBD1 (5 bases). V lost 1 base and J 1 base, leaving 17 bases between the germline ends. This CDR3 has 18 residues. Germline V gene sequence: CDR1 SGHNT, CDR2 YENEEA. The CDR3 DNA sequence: TGTGCCAGCAGCTTAGCCAGAGCCAGGGATGTAAGCAATCAGCCCCAGCATTTT. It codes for CASSLARARDVSNQPQHF.

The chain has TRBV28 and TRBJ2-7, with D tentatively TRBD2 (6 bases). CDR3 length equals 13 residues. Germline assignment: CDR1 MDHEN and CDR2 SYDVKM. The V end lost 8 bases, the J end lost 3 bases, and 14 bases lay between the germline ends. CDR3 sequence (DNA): TGTGCCAGCGGGAAAGCGGGCTACTACGAGCAGTACTTC. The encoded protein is CASGKAGYYEQYF.

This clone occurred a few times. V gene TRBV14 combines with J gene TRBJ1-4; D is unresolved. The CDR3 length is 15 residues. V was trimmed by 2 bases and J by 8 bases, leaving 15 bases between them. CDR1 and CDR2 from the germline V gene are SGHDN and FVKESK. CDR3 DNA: TGTGCCAGCAGCCAATGGGCCGGGCGGGAGGAAAAACTGTTTTTT. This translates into CASSQWAGREEKLFF.

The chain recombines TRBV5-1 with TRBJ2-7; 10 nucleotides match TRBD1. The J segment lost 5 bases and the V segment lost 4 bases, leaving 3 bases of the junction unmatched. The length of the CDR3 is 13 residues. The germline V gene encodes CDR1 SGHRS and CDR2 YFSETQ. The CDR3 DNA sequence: TGCGCCAGCAGCAGGGACAGGGGCCACGAGCAGTACTTC. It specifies CASSRDRGHEQYF.

Written as DNA, the CDR3 is TGTGCCAGCAGCCAAGCCCGACAGACAGATACGCAGTATTTT. Translating it yields CASSQARQTDTQYF. J is TRBJ2-3 and V is TRBV3-1 (or the pseudogene TRBV3-2); D possibly corresponds to TRBD1 (5 bases). Germline V gives CDR1 LGHDT, CDR2 YNNKEL (reference sequence). V was trimmed by 1 base and J by 3 bases, leaving 8 bases between them. The CDR3 covers 14 residues.

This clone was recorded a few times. The CDR3 DNA follows: TGTGCCAGCAGTGAGGGACAAGGCTCTGGAAACACCATATATTTT. It specifies CASSEGQGSGNTIYF. The rearrangement joins TRBV6-1 to TRBJ1-3, with a weak D call TRBD1 (6 bases). Germline-derived CDR1 and CDR2 are MNHNS and SASEGT. The CDR3 spans 15 residues. Trimming cost V 3 bases and J 0 bases, with 9 bases left between them.

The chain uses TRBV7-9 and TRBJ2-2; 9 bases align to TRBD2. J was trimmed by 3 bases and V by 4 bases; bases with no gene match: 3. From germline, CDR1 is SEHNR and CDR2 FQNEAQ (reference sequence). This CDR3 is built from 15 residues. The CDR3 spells CASSSSGRHTGELFF. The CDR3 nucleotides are TGTGCCAGCAGCTCGAGCGGGAGGCACACCGGGGAGCTGTTTTTT.

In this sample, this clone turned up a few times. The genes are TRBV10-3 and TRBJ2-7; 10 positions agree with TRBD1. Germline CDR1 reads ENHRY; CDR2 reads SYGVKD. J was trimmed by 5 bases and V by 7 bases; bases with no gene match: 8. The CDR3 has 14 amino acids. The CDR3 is CAITPGQGIHEQYF. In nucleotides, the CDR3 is TGTGCCATCACCCCGGGACAGGGGATCCACGAGCAGTACTTC.

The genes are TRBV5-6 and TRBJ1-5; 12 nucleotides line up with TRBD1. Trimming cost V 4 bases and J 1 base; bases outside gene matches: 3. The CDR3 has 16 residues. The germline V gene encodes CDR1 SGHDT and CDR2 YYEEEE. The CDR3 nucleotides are TGTGCCAGCAGCAGGGGACAGGGGGCGAGCAATCAGCCCCAGCATTTT. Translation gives CASSRGQGASNQPQHF.

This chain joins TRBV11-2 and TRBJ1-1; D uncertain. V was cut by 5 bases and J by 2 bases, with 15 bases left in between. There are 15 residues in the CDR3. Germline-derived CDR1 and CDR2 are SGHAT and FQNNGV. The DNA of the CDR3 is TGTGCCAGCAGCCCTCCCGGGCCGGGAAACACTGAAGCTTTCTTT. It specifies CASSPPGPGNTEAFF.

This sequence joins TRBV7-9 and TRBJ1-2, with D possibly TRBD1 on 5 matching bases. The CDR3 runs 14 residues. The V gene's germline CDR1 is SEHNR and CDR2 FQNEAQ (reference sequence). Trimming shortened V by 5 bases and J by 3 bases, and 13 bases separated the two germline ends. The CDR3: CASSPDRGHYGYTF. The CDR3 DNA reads TGTGCCAGCAGCCCCGACCGGGGCCACTATGGCTACACCTTC. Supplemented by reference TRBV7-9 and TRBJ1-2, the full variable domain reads DTGVSQNPRHKITKRGQNVTFRCDPISEHNRLYWYRQTLGQGPEFLTYFQNEAQLEKSRLLSDRFSAERPKGSFSTLEIQRTEQGDSAMYLCASSPDRGHYGYTFGSGTRLTVV.

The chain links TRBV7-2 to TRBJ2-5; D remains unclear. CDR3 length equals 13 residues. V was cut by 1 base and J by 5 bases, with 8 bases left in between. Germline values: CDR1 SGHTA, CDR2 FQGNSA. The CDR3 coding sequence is TGTGCCAGCAGCTTAGGCCAGAGGGAGACCCAGTACTTC. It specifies CASSLGQRETQYF.

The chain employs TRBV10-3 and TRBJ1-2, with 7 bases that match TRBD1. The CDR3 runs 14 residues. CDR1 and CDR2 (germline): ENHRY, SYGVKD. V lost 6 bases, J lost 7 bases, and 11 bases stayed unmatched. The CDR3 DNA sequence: TGTGCCATCAGGAAAATGACAGGGTCTGGTGGCTACACCTTC. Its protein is CAIRKMTGSGGYTF.

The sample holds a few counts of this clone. The CDR3 coding sequence is TGTGCCAGTAGCATAATGCTCAATCAGCCCCAGCATTTT. This sequence encodes CASSIMLNQPQHF. This chain uses TRBV19 with TRBJ1-5; no reliable D call. The V end was cut by 6 bases, the J end by 3 bases, with 9 bases between. This CDR3 region has 13 residues. Germline V gene data show CDR1 as LNHDA and CDR2 as SQIVND (reference sequence).

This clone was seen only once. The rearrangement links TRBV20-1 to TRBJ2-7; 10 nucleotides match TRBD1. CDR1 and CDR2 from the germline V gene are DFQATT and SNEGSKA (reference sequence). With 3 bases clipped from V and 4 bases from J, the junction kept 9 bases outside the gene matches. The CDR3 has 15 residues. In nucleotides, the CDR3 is TGCAGTGCTAGTAGCGGGACAGGGGTAGGGTACGAGCAGTACTTC. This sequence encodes CSASSGTGVGYEQYF.